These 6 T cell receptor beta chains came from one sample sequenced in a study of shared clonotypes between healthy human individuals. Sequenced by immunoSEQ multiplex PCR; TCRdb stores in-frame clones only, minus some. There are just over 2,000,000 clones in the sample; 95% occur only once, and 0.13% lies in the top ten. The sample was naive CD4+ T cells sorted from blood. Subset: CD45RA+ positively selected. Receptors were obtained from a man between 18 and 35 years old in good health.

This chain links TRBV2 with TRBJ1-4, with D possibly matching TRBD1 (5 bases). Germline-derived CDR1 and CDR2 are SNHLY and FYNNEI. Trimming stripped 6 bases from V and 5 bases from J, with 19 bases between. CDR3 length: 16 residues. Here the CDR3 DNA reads TGTGCCAGCAGATGGACACCGGCGGGTGAAAATGAAAAACTGTTTTTT. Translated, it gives CASRWTPAGENEKLFF.

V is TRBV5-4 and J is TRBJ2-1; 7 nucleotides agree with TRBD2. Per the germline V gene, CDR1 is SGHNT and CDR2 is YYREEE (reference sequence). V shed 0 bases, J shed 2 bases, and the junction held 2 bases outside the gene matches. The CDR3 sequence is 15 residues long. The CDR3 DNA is TGTGCCAGCAGCTTGGGCGGGAGCCCCTACAATGAGCAGTTCTTC. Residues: CASSLGGSPYNEQFF. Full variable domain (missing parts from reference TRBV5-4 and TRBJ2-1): ETGVTQSPTHLIKTRGQQVTLRCSSQSGHNTVSWYQQALGQGPQFIFQYYREEENGRGNFPPRFSGLQFPNYSSELNVNALELDDSALYLCASSLGGSPYNEQFFGPGTRLTVL.

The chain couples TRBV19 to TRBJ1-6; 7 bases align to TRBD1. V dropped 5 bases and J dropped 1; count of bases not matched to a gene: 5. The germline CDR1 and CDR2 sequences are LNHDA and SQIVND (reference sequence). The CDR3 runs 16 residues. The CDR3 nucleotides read TGTGCCAGTAGTGATCAGGGGGGGTCCTATAATTCACCCCTCCACTTT. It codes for CASSDQGGSYNSPLHF.

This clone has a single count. In nucleotides, the CDR3 is TGTGCCAGCAGGCTAGCGGGGGCTGAGACCCAGTACTTC. It encodes CASRLAGAETQYF. V and J are TRBV27 and TRBJ2-5; TRBD2 matches 10 bases. The CDR3 has 13 residues. The junction had 3 bases not matched to a gene; V was cut back by 6 bases and J by 5 bases. CDR1 and CDR2 (germline): MNHEY, SMNVEV (reference sequence).

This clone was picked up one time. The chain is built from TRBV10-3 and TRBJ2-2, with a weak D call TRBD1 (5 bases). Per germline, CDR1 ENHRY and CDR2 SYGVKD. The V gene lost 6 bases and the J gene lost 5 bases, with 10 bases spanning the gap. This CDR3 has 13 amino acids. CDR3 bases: TGTGCCATCAGCGAAGGGGCGACCGGGGAGCTGTTTTTT. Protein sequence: CAISEGATGELFF.

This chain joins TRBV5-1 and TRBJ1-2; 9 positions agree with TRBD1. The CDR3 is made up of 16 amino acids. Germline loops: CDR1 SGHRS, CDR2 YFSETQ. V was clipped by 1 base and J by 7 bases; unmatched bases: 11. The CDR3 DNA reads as TGCGCCAGCAGCTTGTCCGGGACAGGGAACCCTGGTGGCTACACCTTC. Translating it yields CASSLSGTGNPGGYTF. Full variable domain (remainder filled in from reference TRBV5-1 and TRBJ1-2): KAGVTQTPRYLIKTRGQQVTLSCSPISGHRSVSWYQQTPGQGLQFLFEYFSETQRNKGNFPGRFSGRQFSNSRSEMNVSTLELGDSALYLCASSLSGTGNPGGYTFGSGTRLTVV.